This entry features one T cell receptor beta chain sequence. This entry is derived from a study of T cell responses to AZD1222 COVID-19 vaccine. The J segment lost 8 bases and the V segment lost 2 bases, leaving 8 bases of the junction unmatched. The V gene's germline CDR1 is LNHNV and CDR2 YYDKDF (reference sequence). The CDR3 is 15 amino acids. TCRdb keeps only in-frame clones here, not all; method: immunoSEQ multiplex PCR. Of 100,000 to 150,000 clones in the sample, around 87% were seen once. This receptor was taken from an adult in good health. This specimen was peripheral blood, taken on day 0 of AZD1222 vaccination. The V call is TRBV15, the J call TRBJ1-4; TRBD1 aligns across 7 bases. CDR3 nucleotides: TGTGCCACCAGCAGAACCCAGACAGGGCAAGAAAAACTGTTTTTT. The encoded protein is CATSRTQTGQEKLFF.